Listed below are T cell receptor beta chains from one sample, sequenced in a study of cytomegalovirus exposure and HLA in healthy donors. TCRdb keeps only in-frame clones here, not all; method: immunoSEQ multiplex PCR. The sample shows some 120,000 clones, approximately 80% of them seen only once. Input material: PBMCs. The receptors stem from a woman under 40 in good health and CMV-seronegative. CDR3s include the opening cysteine and the closing phenylalanine or tryptophan. A D gene is named only where the DNA matches it firmly. The size entry is marked missing in some rows and otherwise reads once, few, many or a size class.

CASSVKFDSHNEQFF	TGTGCCAGCAGCGTTAAATTCGACTCCCACAATGAGCAGTTCTTC	.	TRBV4-2	.	TRBJ2-1
CASSPTGVGQETQYF	TGTGCCAGCAGCCCAACAGGGGTAGGGCAAGAGACCCAGTACTTC	.	TRBV7-3	TRBD1	TRBJ2-5
CASSIMGQGAGGYTF	TGTGCCAGCAGTATCATGGGACAGGGGGCGGGGGGCTACACCTTC	.	TRBV27	TRBD1	TRBJ1-2
CATSRDKVSGQPQHF	TGTGCCACCAGCAGAGATAAGGTTTCGGGTCAGCCCCAGCATTTT	.	TRBV15	.	TRBJ1-5
CASSLYVAGPSGEETQYF	TGTGCCAGCAGTTTATATGTAGCGGGACCCTCCGGGGAAGAGACCCAGTACTTC	.	TRBV28	TRBD2	TRBJ2-5
CASSIDQGRGAFF	TGTGCCAGCAGCATTGATCAGGGAAGGGGAGCTTTCTTT	.	TRBV7-8	.	TRBJ1-1
CATQRGTNEKLFF	TGCGCCACCCAAAGGGGAACTAATGAAAAACTGTTTTTT	.	TRBV10-1	.	TRBJ1-4
CASSLGRGGYGYTF	TGTGCCAGCAGCTTAGGCAGGGGCGGCTATGGCTACACCTTC	once	TRBV11-3	.	TRBJ1-2
CASSLGTARRPQHF	TGTGCCAGCAGCCTCGGGACAGCGAGAAGGCCCCAGCATTTT	.	TRBV7-8	TRBD1	TRBJ1-5
CASSVGQGENTEAFF	TGTGCCAGCAGCGTCGGACAGGGGGAGAACACTGAAGCTTTCTTT	once	TRBV7-9	TRBD1	TRBJ1-1
CASSSISTSGRDHEQFF	TGTGCCAGCAGCTCAATATCGACTAGCGGGAGGGACCATGAGCAGTTCTTC	few	TRBV13	TRBD2	TRBJ2-1
CASSGSGGAYEQYF	TGTGCCAGCAGCGGTAGCGGGGGCGCCTACGAGCAGTACTTC	.	TRBV7-2	TRBD2	TRBJ2-7
CASSSQQGDTQYF	TGTGCCAGCAGCTCGCAACAGGGGGATACGCAGTATTTT	.	TRBV5-6	TRBD1	TRBJ2-3
CASSPRAANTGELFF	TGTGCCAGCAGCCCGCGGGCAGCCAACACCGGGGAGCTGTTTTTT	.	TRBV11-3	.	TRBJ2-2
CASSLGGASSQFF	TGTGCCAGCAGCTTAGGGGGCGCATCCTCTCAGTTCTTC	.	TRBV7-2	.	TRBJ2-1
CASSLKGWVKGLADTGELFF	TGTGCCAGCAGCCTTAAAGGGTGGGTGAAGGGACTAGCGGACACCGGGGAGCTGTTTTTT	.	TRBV5-4	TRBD2	TRBJ2-2
CASTPGTGPGELFF	TGCGCCAGCACCCCCGGCACAGGCCCTGGGGAGCTGTTTTTT	.	TRBV10-2	.	TRBJ2-2
CASSLDTNSYEQYF	TGTGCCAGCAGCTTGGACACAAACTCCTACGAGCAGTACTTC	.	TRBV5-4	.	TRBJ2-7
CASRGLASGTETQYF	TGTGCCAGCAGAGGGCTGGCTAGCGGGACGGAGACCCAGTACTTC	.	TRBV2	TRBD2	TRBJ2-5
CASSYLREQYF	TGTGCCAGCAGTTATTTGAGGGAGCAGTACTTC	.	TRBV6-5	.	TRBJ2-7
CASSLPSGTGILSNQPQHF	TGTGCCAGCAGTTTACCCAGCGGGACAGGTATTCTTAGCAATCAGCCCCAGCATTTT	once	TRBV28	TRBD1	TRBJ1-5
CASSLARGTSDYEQYF	TGTGCCAGCAGCTTAGCGCGCGGGACTAGCGACTACGAGCAGTACTTC	.	TRBV7-9	TRBD2	TRBJ2-7
CASSFGRGRDTGELFF	TGTGCCAGCAGCTTTGGCAGGGGGCGGGACACCGGGGAGCTGTTTTTT	.	TRBV7-9	TRBD1	TRBJ2-2
CASSFGQPRDYGYTF	TGCGCCAGCAGCTTCGGACAGCCTCGGGACTATGGCTACACCTTC	.	TRBV5-1	.	TRBJ1-2
CASSVDRVNTEAFF	TGTGCCAGCAGTGTCGACCGGGTGAACACTGAAGCTTTCTTT	.	TRBV6-6	.	TRBJ1-1
CASSPGTPYEQYF	TGTGCCAGCAGCCCCGGGACACCCTACGAGCAGTACTTC	.	TRBV5-6	.	TRBJ2-7
CASSFYGGGETQYF	TGTGCCAGCAGTTTCTATGGAGGCGGGGAGACCCAGTACTTC	.	TRBV27	.	TRBJ2-5
CASTLTGGGLDYEQYF	TGTGCCAGCACCCTGACGGGGGGTGGGCTAGACTACGAGCAGTACTTC	few	TRBV7-8	TRBD2	TRBJ2-7
CASSLVEGELSGANVLTF	TGTGCCAGCAGCTTAGTAGAGGGCGAACTTTCTGGGGCCAACGTCCTGACTTTC	.	TRBV7-9	.	TRBJ2-6
CASTAGGEQYF	TGTGCCAGTACCGCGGGGGGGGAGCAGTACTTC	.	TRBV19	TRBD2	TRBJ2-7
CASSRGLAFAEQFF	TGTGCCAGCAGCCGGGGACTAGCATTCGCTGAGCAGTTCTTC	.	TRBV7-2	TRBD2	TRBJ2-1
CASRLGRLANNEQYF	TGTGCCAGCAGGTTGGGGCGGCTAGCGAATAACGAGCAGTACTTC	.	TRBV5-6	.	TRBJ2-7
CAWSGSGGEAFF	TGTGCCTGGAGTGGGTCCGGCGGTGAAGCTTTCTTT	.	TRBV30	.	TRBJ1-1
CASTPTGGNYGYTF	TGCGCCAGCACCCCGACAGGGGGCAACTATGGCTACACCTTC	.	TRBV5-1	TRBD1	TRBJ1-2
CASSTDGGGNEKLFF	TGTGCCAGCAGTACCGATGGGGGGGGGAATGAAAAACTGTTTTTT	once	TRBV28	.	TRBJ1-4
CASSLAGGPGEQYF	TGTGCCAGCTCCTTAGCGGGAGGGCCGGGCGAGCAGTACTTC	.	TRBV6-1	TRBD2	TRBJ2-7
CASSHELYSSYEQYF	TGCGCCAGCAGCCACGAACTCTATAGCTCCTACGAGCAGTACTTC	once	TRBV4-3	.	TRBJ2-7
CASSPSSQRTDTQYF	TGTGCCAGCAGTCCCTCCTCACAGCGCACAGATACGCAGTATTTT	.	TRBV28	.	TRBJ2-3
CASSLIGIREGPSSTDTQYF	TGTGCCAGCAGCTTAATAGGTATTCGGGAGGGCCCGAGTTCCACAGATACGCAGTATTTT	.	TRBV7-3	TRBD2	TRBJ2-3
CASSDPAGRAEAFF	TGTGCCAGCAGTGACCCGGCAGGCAGGGCTGAAGCTTTCTTT	.	TRBV2	.	TRBJ1-1
CASSLAIPGTTRSYEQYF	TGTGCCAGCAGCTTAGCGATCCCCGGGACAACGCGCTCCTACGAGCAGTACTTC	.	TRBV7-2	.	TRBJ2-7